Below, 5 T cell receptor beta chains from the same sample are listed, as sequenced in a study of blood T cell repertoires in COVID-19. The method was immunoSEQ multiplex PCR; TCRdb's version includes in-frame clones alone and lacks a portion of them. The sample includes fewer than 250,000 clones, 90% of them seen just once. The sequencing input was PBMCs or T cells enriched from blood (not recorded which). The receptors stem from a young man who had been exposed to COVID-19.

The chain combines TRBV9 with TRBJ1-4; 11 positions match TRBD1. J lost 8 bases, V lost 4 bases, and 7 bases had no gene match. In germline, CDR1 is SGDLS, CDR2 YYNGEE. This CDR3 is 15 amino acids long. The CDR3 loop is CASSTHRDRGEKLFF. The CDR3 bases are TGTGCCAGCAGCACACACCGGGACAGGGGGGAAAAACTGTTTTTT.

The chain's CDR3 is CASSLSASYEQYF. CDR3 nucleotide sequence: TGTGCCAGCAGCTTGAGCGCGTCCTACGAGCAGTACTTC. The rearrangement uses TRBV11-2 and TRBJ2-7; D call uncertain. This CDR3 has 13 amino acids. V was clipped by 3 bases and J by 1 base, with 7 bases between them. From germline, CDR1 is SGHAT and CDR2 FQNNGV.

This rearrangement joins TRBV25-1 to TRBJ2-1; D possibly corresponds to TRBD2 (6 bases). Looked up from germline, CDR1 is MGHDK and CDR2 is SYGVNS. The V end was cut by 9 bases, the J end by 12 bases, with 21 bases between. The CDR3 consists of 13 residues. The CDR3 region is CARRDSCWFGQFF. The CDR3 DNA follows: TGTGCCAGACGGGACTCATGCTGGTTCGGGCAGTTCTTC.

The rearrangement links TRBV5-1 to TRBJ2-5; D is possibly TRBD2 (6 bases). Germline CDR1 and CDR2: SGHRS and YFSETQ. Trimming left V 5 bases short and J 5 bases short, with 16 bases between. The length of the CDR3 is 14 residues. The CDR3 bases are TGCGCCAGCAGTCATTGGGGGGATGGGGAGACCCAGTACTTC. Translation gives CASSHWGDGETQYF.

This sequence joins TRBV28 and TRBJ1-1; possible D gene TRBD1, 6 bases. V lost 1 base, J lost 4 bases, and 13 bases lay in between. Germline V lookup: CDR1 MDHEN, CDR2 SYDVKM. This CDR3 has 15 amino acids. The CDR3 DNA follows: TGTGCCAGCAGTTTATTGGGGACATTGGCCACTGAAGCTTTCTTT. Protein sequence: CASSLLGTLATEAFF.